This T cell receptor beta chain was recorded in a study of T cell responses to AZD1222 COVID-19 vaccine. Sequencing used immunoSEQ multiplex PCR; TCRdb keeps in-frame clones, though not all of them. The sample has approximately 140,000 clones; 85% to 95% are singletons. The sample in question was peripheral blood, obtained on day 0 of AZD1222 vaccination. The TCR sequence derives from an adult in good health.

CDR3 coding DNA: TGTGCCAGCAGCTTGAGAGGGACAGAGACCCAGTACTTC. Translated, it gives CASSLRGTETQYF. The chain combines TRBV5-5 with TRBJ2-5; the D call may be TRBD1 or TRBD2 (5 bases each). CDR1 is SGHKS and CDR2 is YYEKEE in the germline V gene (reference sequence). Trimming pared 1 base from V and 4 bases from J, leaving 8 bases between. This CDR3 is 13 amino acids long.